The 3 T cell receptor beta chains listed next were all sequenced from one sample in a study of T cells in narcolepsy (dated by TCRdb to 2017 to 2018). Libraries were prepared through the immunoSEQ multiplex PCR assay. TCRdb carries this immuneACCESS record with in-frame sequences only. Its versions omit some clonotypes, under half of them owing to an unresolved V gene in the studies checked, with the rest unexplained. In all, the sample holds roughly 25,000 clones, and around 85% of those were seen once. 1.3% of the sample is taken by the ten largest. Sequencing used CD45RA- memory CD4+ T cells from PBMCs. The sample's cell subset or site, from its label and the paper: memory T cells sorted ex vivo from peripheral blood. The source of these receptors is a human donor with narcolepsy.

The J gene is TRBJ2-1, the V gene TRBV7-9; D is possibly TRBD2 (6 bases). This CDR3 spans 13 amino acids. Germline V gene lookup returns CDR1 SEHNR and CDR2 FQNEAQ (reference sequence). Trimming removed 2 bases from V and 8 bases from J, with 10 bases in between. CDR3 sequence (DNA): TGTGCCAGCAGCTTAAGGGACTGGGATGAGCAGTTCTTC. It codes for CASSLRDWDEQFF.

The gene calls are TRBV5-4 and TRBJ2-2; TRBD1 aligns across 7 bases. This CDR3 is built from 19 residues. Trimming took 1 base from V and 1 from J; bases not matched to a gene: 13. CDR1 and CDR2 (germline): SGHNT, YYREEE (reference sequence). CDR3 nucleotide sequence: TGTGCCAGCAGCTTGCCGGGACAGACACCCGGATTGAACACCGGGGAGCTGTTTTTT. Protein sequence: CASSLPGQTPGLNTGELFF.

The rearrangement uses TRBV19 and TRBJ1-1; 7 nucleotides align to TRBD1. The ends lost 3 bases at V and 10 bases at J; junction bases unmatched: 11. This CDR3 has 14 residues. Germline V gene sequence: CDR1 LNHDA, CDR2 SQIVND (reference sequence). Here the CDR3 reads CASSIRGDSGGAFF. In DNA form, the CDR3 reads TGTGCCAGTAGTATCAGGGGAGATTCAGGGGGAGCTTTCTTT.